This TCR beta chain appears in the sequencing data of a study of cytomegalovirus exposure and HLA in healthy donors. Repertoires were generated with immunoSEQ multiplex PCR, while TCRdb's copy carries only in-frame clones and drops some. The sample carries 150,000 or so clones, about 88% recorded once. The sequence was collected from a man aged 18 to 29 in good health and CMV-seropositive. The sequencing sample was made of PBMCs.

The DNA of the CDR3 is TGTGCCAGTAGTACGACAGGGTACCGTTCCTCGAACACCGGGGAGCTGTTTTTT. Translating gives CASSTTGYRSSNTGELFF. The chain couples TRBV19 to TRBJ2-2; 7 positions agree with TRBD1. V shed 4 bases, J shed 0 bases, and the junction held 11 bases outside the gene matches. CDR1 is LNHDA and CDR2 is SQIVND in the germline V gene (reference sequence). This CDR3 spans 18 amino acids.